This T cell receptor beta chain emerged from a study of radiotherapy plus CTLA-4 blockade in lung cancer. Concerning this clone itself: The antigen is undetermined.

Data came from immunoSEQ multiplex PCR; TCRdb stores just in-frame clones and leaves some out. The table lists tens of thousands of clones, roughly 80% of them singletons. Notes on the study in general: Blood-borne expansion of tumor-derived TCR clones followed radiotherapy plus ipilimumab.

The CDR3 is made up of 13 amino acids. Looked up from germline, CDR1 is MDHEN and CDR2 is SYDVKM. V lost 6 bases to trimming and J lost 7 bases; unmatched junction nucleotides: 7. V usage is TRBV28 and J usage is TRBJ2-5; 8 nucleotides line up with TRBD1. This clonotype was sampled from a human donor with non-small cell lung cancer that progressed on radiotherapy plus ipilimumab. Sequences were derived from peripheral blood, sampled from a patient treated with radiotherapy plus ipilimumab. CDR3 sequence reads: CASSPQGAGTQYF. CDR3 DNA sequence: TGTGCCAGCAGCCCTCAGGGGGCGGGGACCCAGTACTTC.